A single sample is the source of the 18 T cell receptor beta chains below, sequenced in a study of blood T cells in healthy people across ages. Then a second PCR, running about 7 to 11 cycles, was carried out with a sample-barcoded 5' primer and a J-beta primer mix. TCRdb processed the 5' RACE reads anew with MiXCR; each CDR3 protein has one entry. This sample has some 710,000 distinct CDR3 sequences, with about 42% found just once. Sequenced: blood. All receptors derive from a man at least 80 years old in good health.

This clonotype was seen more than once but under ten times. The CDR3, as DNA: TGCGCCAGCAGCCAAGCGGTGAGGGTAACTGAAGCTTTCTTT. Its translation is CASSQAVRVTEAFF. The genes are TRBV4-1 and TRBJ1-1; D call uncertain. The CDR3 has 14 amino acids. The ends were cut back, 1 base at V and 5 bases at J, with 11 bases in the middle. The germline CDR1 and CDR2 sequences are MGHRA and YSYEKL.

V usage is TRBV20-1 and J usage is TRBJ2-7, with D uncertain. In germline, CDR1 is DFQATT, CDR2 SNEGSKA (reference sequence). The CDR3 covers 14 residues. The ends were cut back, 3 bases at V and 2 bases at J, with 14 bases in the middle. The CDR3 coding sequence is TGCAGTGCTAGTCGAATTTTAGGAACCTACGAGCAGTACTTC. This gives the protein CSASRILGTYEQYF.

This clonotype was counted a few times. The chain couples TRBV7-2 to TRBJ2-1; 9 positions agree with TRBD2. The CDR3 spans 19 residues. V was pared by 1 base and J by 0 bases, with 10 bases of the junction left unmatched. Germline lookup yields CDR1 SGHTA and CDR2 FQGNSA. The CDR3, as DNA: TGTGCCAGCAGCTTAGTCGGCGGGAGGGCTCAGAGCTCCTACAATGAGCAGTTCTTC. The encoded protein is CASSLVGGRAQSSYNEQFF.

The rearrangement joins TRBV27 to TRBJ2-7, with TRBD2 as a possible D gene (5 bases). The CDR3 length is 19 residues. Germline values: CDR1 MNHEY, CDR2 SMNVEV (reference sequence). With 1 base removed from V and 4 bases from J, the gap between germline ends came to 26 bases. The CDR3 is CASSLLGNPMDWMGYEQYF. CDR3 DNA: TGTGCCAGCAGTTTATTGGGGAACCCCATGGACTGGATGGGGTACGAGCAGTACTTC.

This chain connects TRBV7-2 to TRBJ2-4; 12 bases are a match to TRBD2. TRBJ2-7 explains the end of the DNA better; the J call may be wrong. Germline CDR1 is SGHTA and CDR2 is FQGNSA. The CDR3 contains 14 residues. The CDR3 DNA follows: TGTGCCAGCAGCTTACGACTAGCGGGAGCCGAGCAGTACTTC. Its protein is CASSLRLAGAEQYF.

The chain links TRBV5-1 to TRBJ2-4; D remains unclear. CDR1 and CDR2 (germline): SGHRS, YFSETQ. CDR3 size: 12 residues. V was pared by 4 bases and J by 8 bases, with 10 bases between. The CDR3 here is CASSQGGDIQYF. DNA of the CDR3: TGCGCCAGCAGCCAAGGTGGGGACATTCAGTACTTC.

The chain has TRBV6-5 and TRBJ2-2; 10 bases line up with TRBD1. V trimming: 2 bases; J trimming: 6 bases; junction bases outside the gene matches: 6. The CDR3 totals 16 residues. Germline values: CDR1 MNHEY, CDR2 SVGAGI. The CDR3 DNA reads TGTGCCAGCAGTTACGGGACAGGGGTAGTCTCCGGGGAGCTGTTTTTT. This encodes CASSYGTGVVSGELFF.

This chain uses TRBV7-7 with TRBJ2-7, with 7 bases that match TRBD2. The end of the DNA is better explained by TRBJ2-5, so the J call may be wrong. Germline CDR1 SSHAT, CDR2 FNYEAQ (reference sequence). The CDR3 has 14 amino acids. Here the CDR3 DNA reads TGTGCTAACAGCCAGACTAGCTTCCAAGAGACCCAGTACTTC. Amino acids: CANSQTSFQETQYF.

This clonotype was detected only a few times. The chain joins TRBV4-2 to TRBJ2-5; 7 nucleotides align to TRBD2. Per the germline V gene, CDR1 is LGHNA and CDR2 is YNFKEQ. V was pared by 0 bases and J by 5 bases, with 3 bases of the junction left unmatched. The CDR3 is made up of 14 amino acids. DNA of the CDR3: TGTGCCAGCAGCCAAGATGGGAGGGCCGAGACCCAGTACTTC. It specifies CASSQDGRAETQYF.

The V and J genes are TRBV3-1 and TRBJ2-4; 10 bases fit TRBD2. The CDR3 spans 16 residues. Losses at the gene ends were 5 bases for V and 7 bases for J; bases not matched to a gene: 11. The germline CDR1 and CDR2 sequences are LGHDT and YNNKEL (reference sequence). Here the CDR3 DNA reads TGTGCCAGCAGCTATCCGGGACTAGCGAGAGAGAACATTCAGTACTTC. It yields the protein CASSYPGLARENIQYF.

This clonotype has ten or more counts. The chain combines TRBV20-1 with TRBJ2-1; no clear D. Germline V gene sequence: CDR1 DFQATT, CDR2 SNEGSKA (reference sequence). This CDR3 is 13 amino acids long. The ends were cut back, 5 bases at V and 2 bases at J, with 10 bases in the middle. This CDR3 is CSAGPRPYNEQFF. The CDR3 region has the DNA TGCAGTGCTGGCCCCCGCCCCTACAATGAGCAGTTCTTC.

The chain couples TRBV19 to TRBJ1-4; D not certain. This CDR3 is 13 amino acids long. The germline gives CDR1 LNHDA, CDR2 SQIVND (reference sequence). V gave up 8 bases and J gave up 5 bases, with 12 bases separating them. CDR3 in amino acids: CASGGRSNEKLFF. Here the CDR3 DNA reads TGTGCCAGTGGAGGGAGAAGCAATGAAAAACTGTTTTTT.

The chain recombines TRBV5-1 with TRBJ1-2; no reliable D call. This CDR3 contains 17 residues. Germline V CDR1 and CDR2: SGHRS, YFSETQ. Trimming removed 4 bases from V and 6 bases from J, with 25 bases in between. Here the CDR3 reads CASSGTSGSSLGNGYTF. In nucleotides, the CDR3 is TGCGCCAGCAGCGGAACATCCGGGAGCTCCTTGGGCAATGGCTACACCTTC. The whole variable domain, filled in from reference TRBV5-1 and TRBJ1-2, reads KAGVTQTPRYLIKTRGQQVTLSCSPISGHRSVSWYQQTPGQGLQFLFEYFSETQRNKGNFPGRFSGRQFSNSRSEMNVSTLELGDSALYLCASSGTSGSSLGNGYTFGSGTRLTVV.

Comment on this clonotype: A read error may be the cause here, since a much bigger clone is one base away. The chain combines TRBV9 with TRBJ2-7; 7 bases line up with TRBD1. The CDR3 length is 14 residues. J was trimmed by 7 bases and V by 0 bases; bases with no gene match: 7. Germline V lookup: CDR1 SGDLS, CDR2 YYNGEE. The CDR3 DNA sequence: TGTGCCAGCAGCGTAGGCAACAGGGGCAATGAGCAGTACTTC. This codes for CASSVGNRGNEQYF.

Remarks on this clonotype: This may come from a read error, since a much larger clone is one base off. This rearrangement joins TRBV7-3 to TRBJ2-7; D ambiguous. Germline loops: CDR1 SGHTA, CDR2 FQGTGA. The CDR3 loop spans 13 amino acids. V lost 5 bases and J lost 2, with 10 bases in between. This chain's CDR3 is CASSPDTAYEQYF. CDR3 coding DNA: TGTGCCAGCAGCCCCGACACGGCCTACGAGCAGTACTTC.

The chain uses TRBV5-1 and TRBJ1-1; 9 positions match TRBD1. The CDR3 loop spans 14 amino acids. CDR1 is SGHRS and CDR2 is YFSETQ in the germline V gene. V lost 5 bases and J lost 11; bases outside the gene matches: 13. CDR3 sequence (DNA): TGCGCCAGCAGTTCGACCGGGACAGGGTTTTCGGCTTTCTTT. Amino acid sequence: CASSSTGTGFSAFF.

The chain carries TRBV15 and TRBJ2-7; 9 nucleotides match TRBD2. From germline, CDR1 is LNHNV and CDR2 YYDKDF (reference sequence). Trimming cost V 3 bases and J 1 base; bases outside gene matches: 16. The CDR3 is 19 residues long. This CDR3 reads CATSRMSAGGPLSSYEQYF. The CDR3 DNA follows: TGTGCCACCAGCAGGATGTCGGCGGGAGGGCCTCTGAGTTCCTACGAGCAGTACTTC.

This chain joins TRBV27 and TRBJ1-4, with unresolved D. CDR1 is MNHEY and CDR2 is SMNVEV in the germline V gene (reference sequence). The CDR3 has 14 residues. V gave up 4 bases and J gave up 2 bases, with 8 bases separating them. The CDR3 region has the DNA TGTGCCAGCAGTTCAGGTTCCACTAATGAAAAACTGTTTTTT. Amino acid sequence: CASSSGSTNEKLFF.